These T cell receptor beta chains were read from a single sample in a study of T cell responses to AZD1222 COVID-19 vaccine. Method: immunoSEQ multiplex PCR; TCRdb's copy keeps in-frame clones and lacks some. Among 60,000 to 70,000 clones listed, roughly 82% were seen once. The source was peripheral blood, collected on day 0 of AZD1222 vaccination. The receptor source for this set is an adult in good health. Each CDR3 is given with its conserved first and last residue. The order of the fields is D gene, V gene, clone size, J gene, CDR3 protein, CDR3 DNA. The D gene is left open where the match is weak. Where a row states a size, it is once, few, many or the class of an expanded clone; other rows omit it.

TRBD1	TRBV2	-	TRBJ2-5	CASSKTGTLETQYF	TGTGCCAGCAGCAAGACAGGGACCTTGGAGACCCAGTACTTC
-	TRBV9	-	TRBJ1-4	CASSGGQSREKLFF	TGTGCCAGCAGCGGGGGCCAGTCGCGGGAAAAACTGTTTTTT
TRBD2	TRBV14	few	TRBJ2-2	CASSPLAGVNTGELFF	TGTGCCAGCAGCCCACTGGCGGGGGTGAACACCGGGGAGCTGTTTTTT
-	TRBV5-1	-	TRBJ2-7	CASSSTPLGPTDEQYF	TGCGCCAGCAGCTCGACTCCCTTAGGCCCAACCGACGAGCAGTACTTC
-	TRBV28	-	TRBJ1-4	CASSLSGPTNEKLFF	TGTGCCAGCAGTTTATCGGGACCAACTAATGAAAAACTGTTTTTT
-	TRBV3-1/TRBV3-2	once	TRBJ2-7	CASSQVIGAREQYF	TGTGCCAGCAGCCAAGTAATAGGGGCACGGGAGCAGTACTTC
-	TRBV5-1	-	TRBJ1-2	CASSPNRERVGGYTF	TGCGCCAGCAGCCCGAACAGGGAAAGGGTAGGTGGCTACACCTTC
-	TRBV28	-	TRBJ2-1	CASSWGNEQFF	TGTGCCAGCAGTTGGGGGAATGAGCAGTTCTTC
-	TRBV4-1	-	TRBJ1-2	CASSQVQRVSTGSRGYTF	TGCGCCAGCAGCCAAGTCCAGCGCGTTTCAACAGGGTCGCGGGGCTACACCTTC
-	TRBV7-8	-	TRBJ1-1	CASSLVSRGGTEAFF	TGTGCCAGCAGCTTAGTGTCCAGGGGAGGAACTGAAGCTTTCTTT
-	TRBV6-1	-	TRBJ2-1	CASSELSGDYNEQFF	TGTGCCAGCAGTGAACTCTCAGGGGACTACAATGAGCAGTTCTTC
-	TRBV5-1	-	TRBJ2-1	CASSLAARGYEQFF	TGCGCCAGCAGCTTGGCGGCCAGGGGATATGAGCAGTTCTTC
-	TRBV7-2	few	TRBJ1-1	CASSLVPNTEAFF	TGTGCCAGCAGCTTAGTGCCGAACACTGAAGCTTTCTTT
-	TRBV5-8	once	TRBJ1-2	CASSLRGDYGYTF	TGTGCCAGCAGCTTGAGGGGGGACTATGGCTACACCTTC
-	TRBV12-3/TRBV12-4	few	TRBJ2-5	CASSGWGETQYF	TGTGCCAGCAGTGGCTGGGGAGAGACCCAGTACTTC
TRBD1	TRBV6-5	-	TRBJ2-7	CASSTGTGVYEQYF	TGTGCCAGCAGTACCGGGACAGGGGTCTACGAGCAGTACTTC
-	TRBV7-2	-	TRBJ1-2	CASSLDISFNYGYTF	TGTGCCAGCAGCCTCGACATTTCATTTAACTATGGCTACACCTTC
-	TRBV27	-	TRBJ1-5	CASSRRSVREGDQPQHF	TGTGCCAGCAGTCGCCGCTCCGTACGGGAAGGCGATCAGCCCCAGCATTTT
-	TRBV9	-	TRBJ1-6	CASSRGGSGEGADNSPLHF	TGTGCCAGCAGCAGAGGGGGTTCAGGGGAAGGAGCAGATAATTCACCCCTCCACTTT
TRBD1	TRBV7-9	-	TRBJ2-7	CASSFGQGANNEQYF	TGTGCCAGCAGCTTCGGACAGGGGGCAAATAACGAGCAGTACTTC